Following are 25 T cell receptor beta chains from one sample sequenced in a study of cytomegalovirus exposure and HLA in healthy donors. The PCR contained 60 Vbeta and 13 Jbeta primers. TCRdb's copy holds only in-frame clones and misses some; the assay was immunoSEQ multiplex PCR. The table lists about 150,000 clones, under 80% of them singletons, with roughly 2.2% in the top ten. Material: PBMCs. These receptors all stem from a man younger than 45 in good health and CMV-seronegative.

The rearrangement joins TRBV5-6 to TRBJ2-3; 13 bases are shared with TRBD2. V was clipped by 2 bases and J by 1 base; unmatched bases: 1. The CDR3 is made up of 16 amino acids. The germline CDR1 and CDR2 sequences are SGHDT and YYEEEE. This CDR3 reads CASSFGTSGGTDTQYF. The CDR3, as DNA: TGTGCCAGCAGCTTTGGGACTAGCGGGGGCACAGATACGCAGTATTTT.

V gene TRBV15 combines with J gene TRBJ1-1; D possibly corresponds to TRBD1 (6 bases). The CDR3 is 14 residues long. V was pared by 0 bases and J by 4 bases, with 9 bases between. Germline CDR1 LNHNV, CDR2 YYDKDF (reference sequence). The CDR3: CATSREVGGTEAFF. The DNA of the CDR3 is TGTGCCACCAGCAGAGAAGTAGGGGGCACTGAAGCTTTCTTT.

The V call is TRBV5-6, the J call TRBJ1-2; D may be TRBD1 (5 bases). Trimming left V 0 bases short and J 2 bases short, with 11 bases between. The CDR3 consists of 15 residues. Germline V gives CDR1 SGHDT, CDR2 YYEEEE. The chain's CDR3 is CASSLAAGGNYGYTF. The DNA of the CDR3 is TGTGCCAGCAGCTTGGCCGCGGGGGGGAACTATGGCTACACCTTC.

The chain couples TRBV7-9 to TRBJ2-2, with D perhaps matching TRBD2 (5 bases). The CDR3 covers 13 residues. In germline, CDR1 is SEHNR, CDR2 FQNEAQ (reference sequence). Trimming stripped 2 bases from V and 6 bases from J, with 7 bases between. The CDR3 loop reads CASSLSRAGELFF. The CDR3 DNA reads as TGTGCCAGCAGCTTATCGAGGGCCGGGGAGCTGTTTTTT.

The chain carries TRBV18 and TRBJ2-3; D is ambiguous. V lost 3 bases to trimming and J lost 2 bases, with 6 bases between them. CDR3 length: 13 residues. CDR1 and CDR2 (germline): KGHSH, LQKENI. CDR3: CASSPVATDTQYF. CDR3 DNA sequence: TGTGCCAGCTCACCGGTAGCCACAGATACGCAGTATTTT.

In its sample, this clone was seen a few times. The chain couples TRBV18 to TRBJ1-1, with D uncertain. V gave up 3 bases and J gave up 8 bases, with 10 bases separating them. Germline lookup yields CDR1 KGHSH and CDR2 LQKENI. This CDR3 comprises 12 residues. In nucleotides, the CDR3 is TGTGCCAGCTCACCTTCATCGGGAGAAGCTTTCTTT. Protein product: CASSPSSGEAFF.

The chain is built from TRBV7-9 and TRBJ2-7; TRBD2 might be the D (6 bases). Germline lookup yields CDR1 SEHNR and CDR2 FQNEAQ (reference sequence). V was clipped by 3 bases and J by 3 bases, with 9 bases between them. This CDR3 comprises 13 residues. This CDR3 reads CASSFGGLYEQYF. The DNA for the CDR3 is TGTGCCAGCAGCTTTGGGGGACTCTACGAGCAGTACTTC.

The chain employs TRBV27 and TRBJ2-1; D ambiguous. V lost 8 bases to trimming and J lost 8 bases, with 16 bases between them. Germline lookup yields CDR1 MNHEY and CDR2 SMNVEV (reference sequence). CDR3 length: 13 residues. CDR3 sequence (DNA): TGTGCCAGCTCCTATAACGGTCTCCATGAGCAGTTCTTC. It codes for CASSYNGLHEQFF.

The CDR3 is CASSRDSREQFF. In DNA form, the CDR3 reads TGTGCCAGCAGCCGAGACTCGCGGGAGCAGTTCTTC. The chain employs TRBV2 and TRBJ2-1; no clear D. The V end was cut by 6 bases, the J end by 10 bases, with 13 bases between. The germline CDR1 and CDR2 sequences are SNHLY and FYNNEI. The CDR3 has 12 residues.

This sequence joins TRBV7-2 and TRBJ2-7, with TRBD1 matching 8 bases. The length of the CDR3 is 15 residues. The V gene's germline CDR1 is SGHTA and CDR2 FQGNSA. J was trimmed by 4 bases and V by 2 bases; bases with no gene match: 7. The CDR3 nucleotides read TGTGCCAGCAGCTTATCCCGGGACAGGTTATACGAGCAGTACTTC. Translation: CASSLSRDRLYEQYF.

CDR3 sequence: CSVFYGGTDTQYF. As DNA, the CDR3 is TGCAGCGTTTTTTACGGGGGCACAGATACGCAGTATTTT. The chain recombines TRBV29-1 with TRBJ2-3; maybe TRBD2 (5 bases). Germline CDR1 reads SQVTM; CDR2 reads ANQGSEA. The CDR3 contains 13 residues. Trimming took 5 bases from V and 1 from J, leaving 10 bases between them.

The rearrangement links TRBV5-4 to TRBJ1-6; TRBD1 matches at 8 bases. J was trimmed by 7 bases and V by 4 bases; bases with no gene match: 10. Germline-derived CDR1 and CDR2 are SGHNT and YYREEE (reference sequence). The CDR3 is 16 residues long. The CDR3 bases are TGTGCCAGCAGCCTAAAGTACAGGGGGAGGAATTCACCCCTCCACTTT. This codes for CASSLKYRGRNSPLHF.

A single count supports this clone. The CDR3 reads CASSQDGGSTYNEQFF. In DNA, the CDR3 is TGCGCCAGCAGCCAAGACGGGGGGTCAACCTACAATGAGCAGTTCTTC. This chain connects TRBV4-1 to TRBJ2-1, with 7 bases aligning to TRBD2. CDR1 MGHRA and CDR2 YSYEKL come from the germline V gene. The V gene end was trimmed by 0 bases and the J gene end by 2 bases; junction bases not matched to a gene: 4. The CDR3 is 16 residues long.

The CDR3, as DNA: TGTGCCAGCAGCCCTGTGGCAGGGGCGAACACTGAAGCTTTCTTT. Protein product: CASSPVAGANTEAFF. J is TRBJ1-1 and V is TRBV5-6, with D possibly being TRBD1 (6 bases). Germline-derived CDR1 and CDR2 are SGHDT and YYEEEE. CDR3 size: 15 residues. V gave up 4 bases and J gave up 1 base, with 14 bases separating them.

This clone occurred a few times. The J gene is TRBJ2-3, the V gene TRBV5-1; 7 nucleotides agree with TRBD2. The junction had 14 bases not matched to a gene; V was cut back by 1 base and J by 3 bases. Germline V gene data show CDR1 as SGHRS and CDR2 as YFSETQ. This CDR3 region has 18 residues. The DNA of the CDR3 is TGCGCCAGCAGCTTGAGGGGACTATCTGATTTAAAGACAGATACGCAGTATTTT. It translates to CASSLRGLSDLKTDTQYF.

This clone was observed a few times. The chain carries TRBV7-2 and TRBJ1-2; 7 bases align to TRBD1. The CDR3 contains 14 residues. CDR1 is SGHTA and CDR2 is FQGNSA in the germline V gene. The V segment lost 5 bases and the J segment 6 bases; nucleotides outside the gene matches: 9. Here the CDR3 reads CASSPQGQGDGYTF. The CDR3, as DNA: TGTGCCAGCAGCCCACAGGGGCAGGGCGATGGCTACACCTTC.

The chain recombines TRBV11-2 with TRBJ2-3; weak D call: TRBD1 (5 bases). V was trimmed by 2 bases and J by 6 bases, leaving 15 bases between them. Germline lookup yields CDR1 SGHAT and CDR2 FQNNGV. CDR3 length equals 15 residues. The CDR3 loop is CASSLLGLGADTQYF. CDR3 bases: TGTGCCAGCAGCTTATTGGGTTTAGGGGCGGATACGCAGTATTTT.

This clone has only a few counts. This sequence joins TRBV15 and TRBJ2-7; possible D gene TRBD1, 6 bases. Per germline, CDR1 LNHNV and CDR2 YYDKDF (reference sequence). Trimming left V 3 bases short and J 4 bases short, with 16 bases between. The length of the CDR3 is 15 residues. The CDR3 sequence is CATSSPGQREYEQYF. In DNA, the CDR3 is TGTGCCACCAGCAGCCCCGGACAGAGAGAGTACGAGCAGTACTTC.

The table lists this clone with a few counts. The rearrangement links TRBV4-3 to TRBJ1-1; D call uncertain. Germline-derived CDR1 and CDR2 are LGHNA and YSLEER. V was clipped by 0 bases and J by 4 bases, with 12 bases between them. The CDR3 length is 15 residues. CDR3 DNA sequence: TGCGCCAGCAGCCAAGATCTGGCAGCAGGCACTGAAGCTTTCTTT. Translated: CASSQDLAAGTEAFF.

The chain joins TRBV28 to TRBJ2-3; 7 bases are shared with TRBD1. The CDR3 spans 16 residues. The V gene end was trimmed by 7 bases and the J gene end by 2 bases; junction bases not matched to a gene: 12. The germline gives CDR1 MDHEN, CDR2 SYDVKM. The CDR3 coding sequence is TGTGCCAGCACCCCCGGTTTCGACAGGGCCACAGATACGCAGTATTTT. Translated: CASTPGFDRATDTQYF.

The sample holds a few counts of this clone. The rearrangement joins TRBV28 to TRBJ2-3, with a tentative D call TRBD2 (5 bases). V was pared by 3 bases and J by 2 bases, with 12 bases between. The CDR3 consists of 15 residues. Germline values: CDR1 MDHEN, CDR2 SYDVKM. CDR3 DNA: TGTGCCAGCAGTTTTCCAGCGGCCTCCACAGATACGCAGTATTTT. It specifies CASSFPAASTDTQYF.

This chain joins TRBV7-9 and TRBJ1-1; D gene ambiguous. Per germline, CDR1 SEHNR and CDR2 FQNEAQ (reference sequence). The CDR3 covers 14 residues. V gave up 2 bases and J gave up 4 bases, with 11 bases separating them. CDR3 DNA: TGTGCCAGCAGCTTAAGAAAAGCGGGCACTGAAGCTTTCTTT. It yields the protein CASSLRKAGTEAFF.

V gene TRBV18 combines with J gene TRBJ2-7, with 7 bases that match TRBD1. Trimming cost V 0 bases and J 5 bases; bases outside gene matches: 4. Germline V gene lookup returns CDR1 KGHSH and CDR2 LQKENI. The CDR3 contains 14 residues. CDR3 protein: CASSPPTGSDEQYF. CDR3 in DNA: TGTGCCAGCTCACCACCGACAGGGTCCGACGAGCAGTACTTC.

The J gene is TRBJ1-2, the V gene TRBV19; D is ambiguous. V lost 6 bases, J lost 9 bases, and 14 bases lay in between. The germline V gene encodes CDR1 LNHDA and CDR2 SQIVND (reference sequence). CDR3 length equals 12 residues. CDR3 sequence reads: CASSWTAGSYTF. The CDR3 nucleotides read TGTGCCAGTAGCTGGACGGCCGGGAGCTACACCTTC. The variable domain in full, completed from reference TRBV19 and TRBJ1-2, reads DGGITQSPKYLFRKEGQNVTLSCEQNLNHDAMYWYRQDPGQGLRLIYYSQIVNDFQKGDIAEGYSVSREKKESFPLTVTSAQKNPTAFYLCASSWTAGSYTFGSGTRLTVV.

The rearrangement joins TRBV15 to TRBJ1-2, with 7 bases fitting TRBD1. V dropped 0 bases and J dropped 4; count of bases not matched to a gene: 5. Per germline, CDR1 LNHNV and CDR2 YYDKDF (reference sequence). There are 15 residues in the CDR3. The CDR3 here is CATSRDLGQVYGYTF. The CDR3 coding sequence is TGTGCCACCAGCAGAGATCTAGGACAGGTCTATGGCTACACCTTC.